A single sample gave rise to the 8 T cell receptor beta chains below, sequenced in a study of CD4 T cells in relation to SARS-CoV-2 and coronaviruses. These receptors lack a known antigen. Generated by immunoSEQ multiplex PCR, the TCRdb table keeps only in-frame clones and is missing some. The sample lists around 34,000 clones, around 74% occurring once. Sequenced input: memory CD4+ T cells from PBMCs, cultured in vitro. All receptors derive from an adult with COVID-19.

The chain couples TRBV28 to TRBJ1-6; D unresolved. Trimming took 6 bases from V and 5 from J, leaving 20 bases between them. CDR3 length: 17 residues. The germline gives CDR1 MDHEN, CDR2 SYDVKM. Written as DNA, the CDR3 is TGTGCCAGCAGCCGAAGGGCCACCAGCGCCCATAATTCACCCCTCCACTTT. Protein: CASSRRATSAHNSPLHF.

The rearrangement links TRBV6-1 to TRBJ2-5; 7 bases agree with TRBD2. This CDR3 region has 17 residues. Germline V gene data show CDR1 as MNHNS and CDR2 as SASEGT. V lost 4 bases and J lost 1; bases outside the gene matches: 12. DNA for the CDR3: TGTGCCAGCAGTGGCGCCTGGTGGGGGGGACCCCAAGAGACCCAGTACTTC. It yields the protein CASSGAWWGGPQETQYF.

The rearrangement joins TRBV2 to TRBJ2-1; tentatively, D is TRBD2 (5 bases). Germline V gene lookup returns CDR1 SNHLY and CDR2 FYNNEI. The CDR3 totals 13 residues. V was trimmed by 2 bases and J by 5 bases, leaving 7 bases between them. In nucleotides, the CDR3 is TGTGCCAGCAGTGAAACTAGTGACAATGAGCAGTTCTTC. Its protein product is CASSETSDNEQFF.

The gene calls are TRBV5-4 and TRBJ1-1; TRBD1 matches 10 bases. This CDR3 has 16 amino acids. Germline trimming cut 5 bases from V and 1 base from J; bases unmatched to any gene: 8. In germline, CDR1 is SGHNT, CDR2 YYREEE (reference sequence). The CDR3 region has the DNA TGTGCCAGCAGTCCTATAAGGGACAGGGGGAACACTGAAGCTTTCTTT. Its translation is CASSPIRDRGNTEAFF.

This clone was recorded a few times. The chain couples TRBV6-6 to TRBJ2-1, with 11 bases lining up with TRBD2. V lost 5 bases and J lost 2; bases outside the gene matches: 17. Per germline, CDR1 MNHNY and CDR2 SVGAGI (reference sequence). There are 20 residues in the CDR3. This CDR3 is CASSHQRTERGLAAYNEQFF. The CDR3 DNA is TGTGCCAGCAGTCACCAAAGGACTGAACGGGGACTAGCGGCCTACAATGAGCAGTTCTTC.

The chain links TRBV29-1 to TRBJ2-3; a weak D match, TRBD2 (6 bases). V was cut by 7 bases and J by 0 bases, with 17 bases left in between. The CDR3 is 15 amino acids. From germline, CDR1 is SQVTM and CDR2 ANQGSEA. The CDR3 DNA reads TGCAGCGCAAAAGGCGCGGGACCTAGCACAGATACGCAGTATTTT. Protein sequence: CSAKGAGPSTDTQYF.

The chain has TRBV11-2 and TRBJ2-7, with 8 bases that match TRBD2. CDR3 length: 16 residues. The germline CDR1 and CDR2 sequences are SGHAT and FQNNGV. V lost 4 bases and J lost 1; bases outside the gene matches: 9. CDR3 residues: CASSWGWGGRSYEQYF. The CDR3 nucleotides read TGTGCCAGCAGCTGGGGGTGGGGCGGGAGGTCCTACGAGCAGTACTTC.

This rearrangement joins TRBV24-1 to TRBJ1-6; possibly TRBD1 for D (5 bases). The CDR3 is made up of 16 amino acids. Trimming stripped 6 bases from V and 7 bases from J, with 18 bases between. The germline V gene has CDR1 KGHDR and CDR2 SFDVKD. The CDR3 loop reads CATSLSPGPENSPLHF. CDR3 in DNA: TGTGCCACCAGTCTATCACCGGGACCCGAGAATTCACCCCTCCACTTT.